This T cell receptor (beta chain) stems from a study of blood T cells in healthy people across ages. On this clonotype: Its antigen is unidentified.

Caucasian individuals from Russia who were healthy and aged roughly 6 to 90 acted as donors. Peripheral blood was drawn, roughly 10 milliliters per donor. Next came a second PCR, run for about 7 to 12 cycles, which used a sample-barcoded 5' primer along with a J-beta primer mix. A single record per CDR3 protein comes from TCRdb applying MiXCR to the 5' RACE reads. This sample has roughly 640,000 distinct CDR3 sequences, with about 30% found just once. This CDR3 is built from 13 residues. The V gene lost 6 bases and the J gene lost 7 bases, with 12 bases spanning the gap. Germline V gene lookup returns CDR1 MNHNS and CDR2 SASEGT. Study-level findings and limits: The lack of PBMC sorting stopped any conclusive naive versus antigen-experienced comparison. In older individuals, TCR beta diversity per million T cells was lower, falling roughly linearly with age.

This chain joins TRBV6-1 and TRBJ2-2; D is possibly TRBD2 (5 bases). The sequence was collected from a woman older than 75 in good health. Sequenced sample: blood. The CDR3 nucleotides read TGTGCCAGCAGCCGAACCGGGATCGGGGAGCTGTTTTTT. Its translation: CASSRTGIGELFF.